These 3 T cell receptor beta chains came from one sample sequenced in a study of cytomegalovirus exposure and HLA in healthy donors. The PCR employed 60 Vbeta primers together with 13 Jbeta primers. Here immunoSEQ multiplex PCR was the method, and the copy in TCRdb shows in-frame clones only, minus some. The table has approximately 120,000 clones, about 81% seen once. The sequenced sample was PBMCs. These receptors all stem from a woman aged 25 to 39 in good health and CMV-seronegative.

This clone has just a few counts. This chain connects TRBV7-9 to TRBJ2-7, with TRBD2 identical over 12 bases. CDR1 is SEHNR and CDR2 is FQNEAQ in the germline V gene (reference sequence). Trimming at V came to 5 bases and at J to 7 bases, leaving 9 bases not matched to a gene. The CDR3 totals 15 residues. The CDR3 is CASSPGTSGFGEQYF. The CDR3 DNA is TGTGCCAGCAGCCCTGGGACTAGCGGGTTCGGAGAGCAGTACTTC.

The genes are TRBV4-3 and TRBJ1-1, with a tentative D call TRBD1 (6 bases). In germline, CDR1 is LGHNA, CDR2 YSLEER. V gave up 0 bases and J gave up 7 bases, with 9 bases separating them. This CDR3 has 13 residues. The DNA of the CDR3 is TGCGCCAGCAGCCAAGATCAGGGGCTTGAAGCTTTCTTT. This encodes CASSQDQGLEAFF.

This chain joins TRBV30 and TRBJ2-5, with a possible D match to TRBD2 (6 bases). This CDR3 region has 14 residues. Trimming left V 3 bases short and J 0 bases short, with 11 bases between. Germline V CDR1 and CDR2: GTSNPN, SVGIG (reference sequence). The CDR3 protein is CAWSPGGNQETQYF. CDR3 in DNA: TGTGCCTGGAGCCCCGGCGGGAACCAAGAGACCCAGTACTTC.